Sequencing of this TCR beta chain was carried out in a study of blood T cell repertoires in COVID-19. About the study: Acute and convalescent COVID-19 samples came from the United States, Italy and Spain.

Here immunoSEQ multiplex PCR was the method, and the copy in TCRdb shows in-frame clones only, minus some. The table lists 300,000 or so clones, approximately 87% of them singletons. Trimming removed 5 bases at V and 1 base at J, with 11 bases between. Germline values: CDR1 LNHDA, CDR2 SQIVND (reference sequence). The CDR3 consists of 15 residues. The V and J genes are TRBV19 and TRBJ2-2, with a weak D call TRBD2 (6 bases). This receptor was identified in a woman aged 40 to 50 who had recovered from COVID-19. The material sequenced was peripheral blood. CDR3 region: CASSRVAVNTGELFF. As DNA, the CDR3 is TGTGCCAGTAGTCGAGTAGCGGTGAACACCGGGGAGCTGTTTTTT.